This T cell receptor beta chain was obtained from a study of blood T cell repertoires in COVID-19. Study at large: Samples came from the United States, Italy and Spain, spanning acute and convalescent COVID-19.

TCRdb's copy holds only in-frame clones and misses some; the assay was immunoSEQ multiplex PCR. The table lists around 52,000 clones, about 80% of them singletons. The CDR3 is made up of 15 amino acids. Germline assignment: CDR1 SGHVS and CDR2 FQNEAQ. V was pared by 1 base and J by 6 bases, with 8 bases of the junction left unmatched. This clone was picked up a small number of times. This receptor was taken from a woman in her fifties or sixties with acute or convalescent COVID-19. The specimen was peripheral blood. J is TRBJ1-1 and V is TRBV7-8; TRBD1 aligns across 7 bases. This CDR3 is CASSLVLTQGAEAFF. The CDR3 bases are TGTGCCAGCAGCTTAGTCTTGACCCAGGGGGCTGAAGCTTTCTTT.